The 18 T cell receptor beta chains in this list originate from one sample, sequenced in a study of T cells in tumors after PD-1 blockade. The table came from immunoSEQ multiplex PCR; TCRdb's copy has only in-frame clones and leaves some out. The sample records 61,000 or so clones, about 82% being singletons. The sequencing used PBMCs, collected before anti-PD-1 treatment. These receptors were taken from a human donor with basal cell carcinoma.

This rearrangement joins TRBV5-1 to TRBJ2-1; the match to TRBD1 covers 10 bases. J was trimmed by 6 bases and V by 4 bases; bases with no gene match: 10. The CDR3 loop spans 16 amino acids. The germline CDR1 and CDR2 sequences are SGHRS and YFSETQ. The CDR3 coding sequence is TGCGCCAGCAGCCTCGGACGGGACAGGGGTGGCAATGAGCAGTTCTTC. Its translation is CASSLGRDRGGNEQFF.

The chain joins TRBV7-8 to TRBJ2-6; 8 bases are a match to TRBD1. This CDR3 spans 22 amino acids. The germline V gene encodes CDR1 SGHVS and CDR2 FQNEAQ. The V and J ends lost 1 base and 0 bases, in that order; junction bases with no gene match: 17. The CDR3 DNA sequence: TGTGCCAGCAGCTTAGTCCAAAGGCAGGGGGCCGTTTCCAGCTCTGGGGCCAACGTCCTGACTTTC. Encoded protein: CASSLVQRQGAVSSSGANVLTF.

This clone was observed a handful of times. This rearrangement joins TRBV13 to TRBJ1-3, with 7 bases lining up with TRBD1. J gave up 4 bases and V 6 bases, and 6 bases lay outside the gene matches. CDR1 and CDR2 from the germline V gene are PRHDT and FYEKMQ (reference sequence). The CDR3 totals 14 residues. CDR3 in amino acids: CASSNRGTGNTIYF. The CDR3 DNA reads as TGTGCCAGCAGTAACAGGGGAACGGGAAACACCATATATTTT.

The genes are TRBV4-1 and TRBJ2-7; possibly TRBD2 for D (7 bases). The CDR3 runs to 14 residues. The V and J ends lost 2 bases and 5 bases respectively, with 13 bases between them. CDR1 MGHRA and CDR2 YSYEKL come from the germline V gene. The CDR3 here is CASSQRGGANEQYF. The CDR3 coding sequence is TGCGCCAGCAGCCAACGAGGGGGGGCTAACGAGCAGTACTTC.

In this sample, this clone turned up a few times. The rearrangement uses TRBV25-1 and TRBJ1-2; D is possibly TRBD1 (6 bases). This CDR3 has 14 residues. Germline assignment: CDR1 MGHDK and CDR2 SYGVNS. Trimming took off 4 bases at V and 8 bases at J, with 17 bases between the two ends. CDR3 region: CASSAPTGLKGYTF. Here the CDR3 DNA reads TGTGCCAGCAGTGCCCCGACAGGCTTGAAGGGCTACACCTTC.

This clone was seen a handful of times. This chain links TRBV4-2 with TRBJ1-1; 8 bases are shared with TRBD1. With 6 bases clipped from V and 5 bases from J, the junction kept 8 bases outside the gene matches. This CDR3 region has 14 residues. Germline loops: CDR1 LGHNA, CDR2 YNFKEQ. Written as DNA, the CDR3 is TGTGCCAGCAGGCACAGGGGGGATGTTACTGAAGCTTTCTTT. Amino acids: CASRHRGDVTEAFF.

V is TRBV7-9 and J is TRBJ2-5, with TRBD1 as a possible D gene (5 bases). Trimming shortened V by 2 bases and J by 1 base, and 11 bases separated the two germline ends. Germline V gene sequence: CDR1 SEHNR, CDR2 FQNEAQ (reference sequence). This CDR3 contains 15 residues. The CDR3 here is CASSLNRQIQETQYF. Written as DNA, the CDR3 is TGTGCCAGCAGCTTAAACAGGCAAATCCAAGAGACCCAGTACTTC.

This sequence joins TRBV2 and TRBJ2-3, with 12 bases that match TRBD2. The CDR3 is 15 amino acids. With 6 bases clipped from V and 5 bases from J, the junction kept 6 bases outside the gene matches. Per germline, CDR1 SNHLY and CDR2 FYNNEI. The CDR3 nucleotides read TGTGCCAGCAGCGCAGCTAGCGGGGGGGGAGATACGCAGTATTTT. This codes for CASSAASGGGDTQYF. Full variable domain (missing parts from reference TRBV2 and TRBJ2-3): EPEVTQTPSHQVTQMGQEVILRCVPISNHLYFYWYRQILGQKVEFLVSFYNNEISEKSEIFDDQFSVERPDGSNFTLKIRSTKLEDSAMYFCASSAASGGGDTQYFGPGTRLTVL.

The sample holds a few counts of this clone. This sequence joins TRBV12-3 or TRBV12-4 and TRBJ1-3; D may be TRBD1 (5 bases). This CDR3 comprises 12 residues. The V and J ends lost 5 bases and 14 bases respectively, with 16 bases between them. The CDR3 coding sequence is TGTGCCAGCAGTCCCCGGGGCTTTCGGGTATATTTT. Translation: CASSPRGFRVYF.

J is TRBJ1-3 and V is TRBV7-8; D gene unclear. The CDR3 contains 15 residues. V lost 5 bases and J 3 bases, leaving 14 bases between the germline ends. Germline V gives CDR1 SGHVS, CDR2 FQNEAQ. The CDR3 loop reads CASSPPLQVGNTIYF. DNA of the CDR3: TGTGCCAGCAGCCCCCCGCTCCAGGTTGGAAACACCATATATTTT.

The chain uses TRBV28 and TRBJ2-1, with 11 bases matching TRBD2. The trim removed 6 bases at V and 4 bases at J, leaving 17 bases unmatched. This CDR3 has 19 residues. Germline V gene data show CDR1 as MDHEN and CDR2 as SYDVKM. The CDR3 sequence: CASSPGASGGTYPYNEQFF. The CDR3 bases are TGTGCCAGCAGCCCTGGCGCTAGCGGGGGGACTTACCCTTACAATGAGCAGTTCTTC.

This clone came up a few times. The CDR3 reads CASSSQFTQYF. The CDR3 DNA is TGTGCCAGCAGCTCCCAGTTTACGCAGTATTTT. The chain uses TRBV11-3 and TRBJ2-3; D gene uncertain. Trimming removed 4 bases at V and 8 bases at J, with 7 bases between. Germline CDR1 and CDR2: SGHNT and YENEEA. CDR3 length: 11 residues.

This clone was counted between two and nine times. This sample includes further DNA sequences coding for the same CDR3. The V gene is TRBV6-1, the J gene TRBJ2-7; 7 bases are shared with TRBD1. The CDR3 length is 14 residues. Germline assignment: CDR1 MNHNS and CDR2 SASEGT. With 3 bases clipped from V and 6 bases from J, the junction kept 8 bases outside the gene matches. In DNA, the CDR3 is TGTGCCAGCAGTGAGACAGGGAAGAATAGCGAGCAGTACTTC. The encoded protein is CASSETGKNSEQYF.

V is TRBV6-9 and J is TRBJ1-4, with D perhaps matching TRBD1 (6 bases). The germline CDR1 and CDR2 sequences are MNHGY and SVAAGI. The CDR3 is made up of 19 amino acids. Trimming stripped 5 bases from V and 4 bases from J, with 26 bases between. DNA of the CDR3: TGTGCCAGCAGTAGAAGAGGGGGTATGGTCCGACCCTATAATGAAAAACTGTTTTTT. Translated, it gives CASSRRGGMVRPYNEKLFF.

The chain has TRBV20-1 and TRBJ2-2, with TRBD2 identical over 8 bases. In germline, CDR1 is DFQATT, CDR2 SNEGSKA (reference sequence). The V segment lost 3 bases and the J segment 3 bases; nucleotides outside the gene matches: 3. CDR3 length equals 14 residues. The CDR3 reads CSASRGGYTGELFF. DNA for the CDR3: TGCAGTGCTAGTCGGGGGGGCTACACCGGGGAGCTGTTTTTT.

The rearrangement joins TRBV9 to TRBJ1-4; D unresolved. V dropped 0 bases and J dropped 0 bases, with 9 bases sitting between them. The CDR3 length is 16 residues. Germline CDR1 reads SGDLS; CDR2 reads YYNGEE. The CDR3 nucleotides are TGTGCCAGCAGCGTAGACTTTTCGGCAACTAATGAAAAACTGTTTTTT. Translated: CASSVDFSATNEKLFF.

The chain couples TRBV7-6 to TRBJ2-5, with a possible D match to TRBD1 (7 bases). V lost 2 bases to trimming and J lost 5 bases, with 12 bases between them. The CDR3 consists of 14 residues. Germline V gene data show CDR1 as SGHVS and CDR2 as FNYEAQ. In nucleotides, the CDR3 is TGTGCCAGCAGCTTACATGCAGGGGGGGAGACCCAGTACTTC. Translation gives CASSLHAGGETQYF.

This clone was detected only a few times. CDR3 nucleotides: TGTGCCAGCAGCCAACGAGACCGGTCGTTTAATGAAAAACTGTTTTTT. Translated: CASSQRDRSFNEKLFF. The chain employs TRBV14 and TRBJ1-4, with D uncertain. The V and J ends lost 2 bases and 4 bases respectively, with 14 bases between them. Germline-derived CDR1 and CDR2 are SGHDN and FVKESK. This CDR3 has 16 residues.